This T cell receptor beta chain was identified in a study of T cell responses to AZD1222 COVID-19 vaccine. Study as a whole: Second-dose groups at about 4 or about 12 weeks were pooled.

Study-level results: Seropositivity was recorded at baseline in only 6 or 7 AZD1222 recipients. A mostly white British donor set with more females was recruited, and clonal diversity was possibly underestimated.

The assay was immunoSEQ multiplex PCR, and TCRdb's table has in-frame clones only and misses some. The sample contains about 150,000 clones, around 90% of which appear only once. Trimming cost V 5 bases and J 7 bases, with 21 bases left between them. Germline CDR1 and CDR2: SGHTA and FQGTGA. The CDR3 spans 17 residues. Concerning this clone itself: Its antigen is unknown.

The sample consisted of peripheral blood, taken on day 0 of AZD1222 vaccination. This chain uses TRBV7-3 with TRBJ1-6, with D tentatively TRBD1 (5 bases). This clonotype was sampled from an adult in good health. CDR3 sequence: CASSAAGTPLGNSPLHF. The CDR3 nucleotides read TGTGCCAGCAGCGCAGCCGGGACCCCCTTGGGAAATTCACCCCTCCACTTT.